Below, 8 T cell receptor beta chains from the same sample are listed, as sequenced in a study of OX40 agonist ivuxolimab in advanced cancers. TCRdb's table, derived via immunoSEQ multiplex PCR, lists solely in-frame clones and lacks some. The data show around 150,000 clones, roughly nine tenths seen once. The sample here was CD4+ or CD8+ T cells sorted from blood, taken in a trial of the OX40 agonist ivuxolimab. The receptor source for this set is an adult with an advanced solid tumor such as melanoma, head and neck, liver or kidney cancer.

This chain uses TRBV6-7 with TRBJ1-5, with 9 bases lining up with TRBD1. TRBV6-7 is recorded as an ORF, its role being uncertain. The CDR3 consists of 17 residues. The V segment lost 0 bases and the J segment 2 bases; nucleotides outside the gene matches: 5. The CDR3 DNA reads TGTGCCAGCAGTTACTCGTCCTGGACAGGGGGCAATCAGCCCCAGCATTTT. Protein: CASSYSSWTGGNQPQHF.

This chain uses TRBV29-1 with TRBJ2-1; perhaps TRBD2 as D (6 bases). The germline CDR1 and CDR2 sequences are SQVTM and ANQGSEA. Trimming stripped 3 bases from V and 5 bases from J, with 17 bases between. The CDR3 loop spans 15 amino acids. The CDR3 here is CSVDQILLAHNEQFF. As DNA, the CDR3 is TGCAGCGTTGATCAAATTTTACTAGCCCACAATGAGCAGTTCTTC.

The chain uses TRBV28 and TRBJ1-5; D is ambiguous. Trimming stripped 5 bases from V and 5 bases from J, with 10 bases between. CDR1 is MDHEN and CDR2 is SYDVKM in the germline V gene. The CDR3 covers 13 residues. This chain's CDR3 is CASSPPNYQPQHF. CDR3 DNA: TGTGCCAGCAGTCCCCCCAATTATCAGCCCCAGCATTTT.

The chain joins TRBV18 to TRBJ1-1; possible D gene TRBD1, 6 bases. The germline V gene encodes CDR1 KGHSH and CDR2 LQKENI. V was cut by 6 bases and J by 2 bases, with 22 bases left in between. CDR3 size: 17 residues. CDR3 in amino acids: CASSPLGGLSYNTEAFF. The CDR3 region has the DNA TGTGCCAGCTCCCCGTTGGGGGGGCTTTCTTATAACACTGAAGCTTTCTTT.

This chain uses TRBV6-5 with TRBJ2-7; D tentatively fits TRBD1 or TRBD2 (6 bases each). Trimming removed 8 bases from V and 6 bases from J, with 17 bases in between. Germline V gene sequence: CDR1 MNHEY, CDR2 SVGAGI. The CDR3 has 13 amino acids. The CDR3 loop reads CASGRTVVAEQYF. CDR3 DNA sequence: TGTGCCAGCGGGAGGACAGTCGTTGCCGAGCAGTACTTC.

The chain uses TRBV11-2 and TRBJ1-5, with no clear D. This CDR3 has 15 residues. Germline CDR1 is SGHAT and CDR2 is FQNNGV. V was trimmed by 0 bases and J by 0 bases, leaving 6 bases between them. As DNA, the CDR3 is TGTGCCAGCAGCTTAGAGGCGGTTAGCAATCAGCCCCAGCATTTT. It yields the protein CASSLEAVSNQPQHF.

This clone has a single count. Here the CDR3 DNA reads TGTGCCAGCAGGAACGGACAGGAACTCTTCTATGGCTACACCTTC. Protein product: CASRNGQELFYGYTF. J is TRBJ1-2 and V is TRBV6-6, with 7 bases aligning to TRBD1. Germline V gene lookup returns CDR1 MNHNY and CDR2 SVGAGI (reference sequence). The trim removed 6 bases at V and 4 bases at J, leaving 11 bases unmatched. This CDR3 spans 15 amino acids.

The chain recombines TRBV25-1 with TRBJ2-7, with unresolved D. Germline values: CDR1 MGHDK, CDR2 SYGVNS. The CDR3 has 15 residues. Trimming removed 1 base at V and 4 bases at J, with 14 bases between. The CDR3 DNA is TGTGCCAGCAGTGAATCGTGGGGTGGCTCGTACGAGCAGTACTTC. It yields the protein CASSESWGGSYEQYF.